This T cell receptor beta chain was documented in a study of T cells after yellow fever vaccination. This CDR3 region has 16 residues. Trimming took 2 bases from V and 2 from J; bases not matched to a gene: 8. Points from the study as a whole: Abundant clonotypes (contaminants from the bulk population) could be present in FACS-sorted repertoires. Most primary-vaccination clones reappeared after the booster (just under 98% CD4, around 88% CD8). Only a small proportion of the clonotypes turned up in both the CD4 and the CD8 compartments, likely arising from convergent recombination. Weaker, the secondary response peaked sooner, at day 5 versus 15.

In TCRdb, the 5' RACE reads were re-called with MiXCR into one record per CDR3 protein. The table lists roughly 74,000 distinct CDR3 sequences, roughly 6.9% of them singletons. This clonotype was seen repeatedly, ten times or more. The antigen remains undetermined. This chain links TRBV12-3 or TRBV12-4 with TRBJ1-2, with 7 bases identical to TRBD1. The clonotype was recovered from a man between 18 and 35 years old who received the YFV17D yellow fever vaccine. This material consisted of CD8+ T cells sorted from PBMCs, taken 4 to 6 days after the first yellow fever vaccination. This CDR3 is CASSLPKTGFNYGYTF. The CDR3 DNA is TGTGCCAGCAGTTTACCCAAGACAGGGTTCAACTATGGCTACACCTTC.